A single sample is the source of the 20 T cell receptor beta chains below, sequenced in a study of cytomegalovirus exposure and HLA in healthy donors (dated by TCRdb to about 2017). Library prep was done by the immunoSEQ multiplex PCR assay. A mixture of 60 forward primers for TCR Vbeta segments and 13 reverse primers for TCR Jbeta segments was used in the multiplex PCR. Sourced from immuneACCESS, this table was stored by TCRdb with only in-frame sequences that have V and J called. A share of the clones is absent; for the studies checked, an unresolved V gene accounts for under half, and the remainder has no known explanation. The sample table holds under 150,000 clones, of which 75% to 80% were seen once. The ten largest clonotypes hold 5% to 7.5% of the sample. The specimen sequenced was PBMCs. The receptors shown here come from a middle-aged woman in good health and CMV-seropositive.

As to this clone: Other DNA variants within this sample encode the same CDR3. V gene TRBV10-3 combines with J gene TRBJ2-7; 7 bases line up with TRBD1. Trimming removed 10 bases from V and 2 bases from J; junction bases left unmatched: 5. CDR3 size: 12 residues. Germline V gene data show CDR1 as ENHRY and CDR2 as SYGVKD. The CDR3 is CATAGQAYEQYF. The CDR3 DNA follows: TGTGCCACGGCAGGACAGGCCTACGAGCAGTACTTC.

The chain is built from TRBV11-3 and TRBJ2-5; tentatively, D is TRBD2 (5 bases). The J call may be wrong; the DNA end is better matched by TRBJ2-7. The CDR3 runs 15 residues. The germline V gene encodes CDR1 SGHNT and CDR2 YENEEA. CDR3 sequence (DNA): TGTGCCAGCAGCCCGAGGACGGGGAGCTCCTACGAGCAGTACTTC. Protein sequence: CASSPRTGSSYEQYF.

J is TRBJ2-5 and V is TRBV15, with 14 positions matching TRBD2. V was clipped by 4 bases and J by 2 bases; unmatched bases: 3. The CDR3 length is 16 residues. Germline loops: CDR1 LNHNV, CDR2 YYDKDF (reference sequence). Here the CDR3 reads CATSTRLAGGQETQYF. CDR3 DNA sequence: TGTGCCACCAGCACCAGACTAGCGGGAGGGCAAGAGACCCAGTACTTC.

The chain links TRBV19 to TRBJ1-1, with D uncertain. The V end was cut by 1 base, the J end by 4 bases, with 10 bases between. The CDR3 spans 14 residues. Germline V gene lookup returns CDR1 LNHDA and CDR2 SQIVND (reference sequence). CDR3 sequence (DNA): TGTGCCAGTAGTATAGCCCATGGGAGCACTGAAGCTTTCTTT. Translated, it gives CASSIAHGSTEAFF.

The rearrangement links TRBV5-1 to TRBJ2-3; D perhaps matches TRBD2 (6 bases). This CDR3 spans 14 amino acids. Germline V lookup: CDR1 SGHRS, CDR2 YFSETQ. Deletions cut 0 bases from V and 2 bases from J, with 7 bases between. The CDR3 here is CASSLADYTDTQYF. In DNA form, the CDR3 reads TGCGCCAGCAGCTTGGCGGACTACACAGATACGCAGTATTTT.

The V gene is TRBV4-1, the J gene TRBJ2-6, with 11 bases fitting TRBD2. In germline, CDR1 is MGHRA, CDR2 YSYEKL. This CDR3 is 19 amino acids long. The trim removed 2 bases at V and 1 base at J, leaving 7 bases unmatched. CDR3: CASSQRVAGGPSGANVLTF. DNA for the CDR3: TGCGCCAGCAGCCAAAGGGTAGCGGGAGGGCCTTCTGGGGCCAACGTCCTGACTTTC.

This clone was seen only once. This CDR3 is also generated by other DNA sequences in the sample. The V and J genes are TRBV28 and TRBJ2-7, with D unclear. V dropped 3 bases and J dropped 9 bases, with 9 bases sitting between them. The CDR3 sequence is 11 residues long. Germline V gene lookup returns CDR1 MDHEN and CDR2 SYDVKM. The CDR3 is CASSFLRGQYF. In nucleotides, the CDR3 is TGTGCCAGCAGTTTTCTGCGTGGGCAGTACTTC. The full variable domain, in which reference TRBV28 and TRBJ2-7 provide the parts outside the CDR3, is DVKVTQSSRYLVKRTGEKVFLECVQDMDHENMFWYRQDPGLGLRLIYFSYDVKMKEKGDIPEGYSVSREKKERFSLILESASTNQTSMYLCASSFLRGQYFGPGTRLTVT.

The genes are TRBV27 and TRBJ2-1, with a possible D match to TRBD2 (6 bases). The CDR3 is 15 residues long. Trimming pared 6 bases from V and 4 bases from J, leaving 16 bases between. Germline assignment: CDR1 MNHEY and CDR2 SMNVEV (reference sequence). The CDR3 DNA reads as TGTGCCAGCAGACCAACCGGGAGAGGGTACAATGAGCAGTTCTTC. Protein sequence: CASRPTGRGYNEQFF.

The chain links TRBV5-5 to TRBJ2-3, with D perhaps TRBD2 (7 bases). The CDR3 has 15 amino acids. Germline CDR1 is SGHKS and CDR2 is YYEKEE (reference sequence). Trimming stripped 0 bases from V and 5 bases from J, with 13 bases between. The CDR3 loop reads CASSLEGGAGDTQYF. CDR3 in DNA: TGTGCCAGCAGCTTGGAGGGGGGGGCCGGAGATACGCAGTATTTT.

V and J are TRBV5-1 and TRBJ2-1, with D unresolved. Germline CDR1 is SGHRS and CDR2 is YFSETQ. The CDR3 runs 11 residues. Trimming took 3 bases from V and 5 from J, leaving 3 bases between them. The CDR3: CASSSNNEQFF. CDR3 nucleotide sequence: TGCGCCAGCAGCTCAAACAATGAGCAGTTCTTC.

The CDR3 DNA reads as TGTGCCAGCAGCCGCAGAGGTAATCAGCCCCAGCATTTT. Protein sequence: CASSRRGNQPQHF. The rearrangement joins TRBV7-2 to TRBJ1-5; D gene ambiguous. The CDR3 extends over 13 amino acids. Germline assignment: CDR1 SGHTA and CDR2 FQGNSA. Deletions cut 5 bases from V and 4 bases from J, with 9 bases between.

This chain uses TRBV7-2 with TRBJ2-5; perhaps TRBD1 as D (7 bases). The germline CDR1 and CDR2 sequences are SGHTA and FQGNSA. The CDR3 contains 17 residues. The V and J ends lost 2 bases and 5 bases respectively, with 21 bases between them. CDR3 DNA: TGTGCCAGCAGCTTAAGCGGAGGGGACAGTTATAGGGAGACCCAGTACTTC. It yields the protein CASSLSGGDSYRETQYF.

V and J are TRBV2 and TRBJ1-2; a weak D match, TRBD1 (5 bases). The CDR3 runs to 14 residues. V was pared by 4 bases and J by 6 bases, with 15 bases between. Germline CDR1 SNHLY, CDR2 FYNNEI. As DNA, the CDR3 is TGTGCCAGCAGTGGGGAGGGGTGGGTGGATGGCTACACCTTC. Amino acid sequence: CASSGEGWVDGYTF.

CDR3 loop: CASSAAGRGTLPGELFF. In DNA, the CDR3 is TGTGCCAGCAGTGCTGCCGGGCGGGGGACTCTTCCCGGGGAGCTGTTTTTT. This rearrangement joins TRBV6-1 to TRBJ2-2; 7 bases agree with TRBD2. Germline-derived CDR1 and CDR2 are MNHNS and SASEGT. The length of the CDR3 is 17 residues. V gave up 4 bases and J gave up 6 bases; unmatched junction bases: 14.

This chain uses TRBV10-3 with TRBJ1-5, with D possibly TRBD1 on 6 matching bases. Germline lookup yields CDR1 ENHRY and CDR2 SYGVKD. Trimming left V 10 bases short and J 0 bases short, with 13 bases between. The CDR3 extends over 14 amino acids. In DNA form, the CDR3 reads TGTGCCACAGGGGACGGGTATAGCAATCAGCCCCAGCATTTT. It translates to CATGDGYSNQPQHF.

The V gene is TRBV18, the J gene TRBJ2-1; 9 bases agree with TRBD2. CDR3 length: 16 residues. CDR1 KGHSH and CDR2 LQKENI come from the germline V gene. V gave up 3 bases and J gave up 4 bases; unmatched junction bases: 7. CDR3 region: CASSPLAGVEYNEQFF. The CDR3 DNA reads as TGTGCCAGCTCACCGTTAGCGGGAGTAGAATACAATGAGCAGTTCTTC.

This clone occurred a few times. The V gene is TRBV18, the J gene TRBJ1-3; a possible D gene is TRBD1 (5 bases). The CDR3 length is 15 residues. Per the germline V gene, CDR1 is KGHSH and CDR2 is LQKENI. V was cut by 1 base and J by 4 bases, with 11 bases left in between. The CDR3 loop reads CASSPQGTGGNTIYF. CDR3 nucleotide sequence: TGTGCCAGCTCACCACAAGGAACAGGCGGAAACACCATATATTTT.

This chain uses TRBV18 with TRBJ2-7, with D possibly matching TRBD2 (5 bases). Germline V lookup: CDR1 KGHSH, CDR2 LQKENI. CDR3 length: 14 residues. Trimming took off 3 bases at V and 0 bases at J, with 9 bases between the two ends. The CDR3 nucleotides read TGTGCCAGCTCACCTAGCGTTTCCTCCTACGAGCAGTACTTC. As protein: CASSPSVSSYEQYF.

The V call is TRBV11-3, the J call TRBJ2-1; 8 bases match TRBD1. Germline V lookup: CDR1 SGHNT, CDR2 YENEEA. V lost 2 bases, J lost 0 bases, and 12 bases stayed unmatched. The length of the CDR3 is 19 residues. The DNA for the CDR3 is TGTGCCAGCAGCTTAAGGACAGGGTACGAAATGGTCTCCTACAATGAGCAGTTCTTC. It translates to CASSLRTGYEMVSYNEQFF.

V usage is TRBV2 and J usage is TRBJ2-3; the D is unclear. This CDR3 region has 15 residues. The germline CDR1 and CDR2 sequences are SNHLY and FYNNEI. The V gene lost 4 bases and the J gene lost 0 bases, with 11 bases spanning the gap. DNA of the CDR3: TGTGCCAGCAGTGTAGTTCGGTCTAGCACAGATACGCAGTATTTT. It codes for CASSVVRSSTDTQYF. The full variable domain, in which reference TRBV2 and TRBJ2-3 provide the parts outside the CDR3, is EPEVTQTPSHQVTQMGQEVILRCVPISNHLYFYWYRQILGQKVEFLVSFYNNEISEKSEIFDDQFSVERPDGSNFTLKIRSTKLEDSAMYFCASSVVRSSTDTQYFGPGTRLTVL.